These 24 T cell receptor beta chains were sequenced from one sample in a study of T-cell reconstitution after alpha-beta-depleted transplantation in children. Researchers prepared the TCRbeta library using unique molecular identifiers, the study reports. TCRdb fed the PCR reads into MiXCR, producing one record per CDR3 protein. The table shows about 410,000 distinct CDR3 sequences, with about 20% occurring only once. The sequenced sample was PBMCs from the stem cell graft donor, obtained from the stem cell graft. The receptor set was obtained from a human donor who donated a stem cell graft to a child with acute myeloid leukemia.

This rearrangement joins TRBV12-3 or TRBV12-4 to TRBJ2-5; D is uncertain. V was cut by 8 bases and J by 0 bases, with 13 bases left in between. CDR3 size: 14 residues. The CDR3 loop is CASSALGYQETQYF. The CDR3 DNA sequence: TGTGCCAGCTCCGCCCTTGGGTACCAAGAGACCCAGTACTTC.

The chain joins TRBV10-3 to TRBJ2-1; 7 bases line up with TRBD2. Germline CDR1 and CDR2: ENHRY and SYGVKD. The CDR3 extends over 20 amino acids. Unmatched junction bases numbered 19, after V lost 2 bases and J lost 3 bases. CDR3 in amino acids: CAISEPEAPLLANLYNEQFF. In DNA, the CDR3 is TGTGCCATCAGTGAGCCCGAGGCCCCTCTACTAGCGAACCTCTACAATGAGCAGTTCTTC.

This clonotype was seen a handful of times. V usage is TRBV24-1 and J usage is TRBJ2-1; 11 positions agree with TRBD2. Germline assignment: CDR1 KGHDR and CDR2 SFDVKD. There are 15 residues in the CDR3. J gave up 6 bases and V 3 bases, and 3 bases lay outside the gene matches. CDR3 coding DNA: TGTGCCACCAGTGATACCGGGACTAGCGGCAATGAGCAGTTCTTC. Encoded protein: CATSDTGTSGNEQFF.

The chain combines TRBV27 with TRBJ2-6; the D gene is possibly TRBD2 (6 bases). The CDR3 length is 15 residues. V gave up 6 bases and J gave up 4 bases, with 13 bases separating them. The germline V gene has CDR1 MNHEY and CDR2 SMNVEV (reference sequence). The DNA for the CDR3 is TGTGCCAGCAGCCCGGCGGGGTACGGGGCCAACGTCCTGACTTTC. Amino acid sequence: CASSPAGYGANVLTF.

The rearrangement links TRBV6-4 to TRBJ2-1; 8 nucleotides match TRBD2. Germline CDR1 reads MRHNA; CDR2 reads SNTAGT. V shed 3 bases and J 3 bases; nucleotides not matched to a gene: 7. The CDR3 sequence is 16 residues long. CDR3: CASSDYVGTSYNEQFF. The CDR3 bases are TGTGCCAGCAGTGATTACGTTGGGACTAGCTACAATGAGCAGTTCTTC.

This chain connects TRBV7-9 to TRBJ2-1; 11 bases line up with TRBD1. V lost 1 base, J lost 8 bases, and 4 bases stayed unmatched. Germline assignment: CDR1 SEHNR and CDR2 FQNEAQ (reference sequence). The CDR3 runs to 15 residues. This chain's CDR3 is CASSLVRTGGDEQFF. As DNA, the CDR3 is TGTGCCAGCAGCTTAGTCCGGACAGGGGGCGATGAGCAGTTCTTC.

With respect to this clonotype: This is likely a read error, given that the CDR3 carries no conserved phenylalanine or tryptophan at its end. The chain joins TRBV29-1 to TRBJ2-1; the D is unclear. This CDR3 is 15 amino acids long. Trimming removed 3 bases at V and 3 bases at J, with 15 bases between. CDR1 SQVTM and CDR2 ANQGSEA come from the germline V gene. CDR3 loop: CSVDGQIDFYNEQFY. DNA for the CDR3: TGCAGCGTTGACGGGCAGATTGATTTCTACAATGAGCAGTTCTAC.

The chain employs TRBV25-1 and TRBJ2-7, with D uncertain. Trimming left V 4 bases short and J 0 bases short, with 7 bases between. This CDR3 spans 13 amino acids. The germline CDR1 and CDR2 sequences are MGHDK and SYGVNS. DNA for the CDR3: TGTGCCAGCAGTGTGGCTAACTCCTACGAGCAGTACTTC. Residues: CASSVANSYEQYF.

This clonotype was seen repeatedly, ten times or more. The chain carries TRBV6-5 and TRBJ1-1; D unclear. Deletions cut 5 bases from V and 1 base from J, with 5 bases between. The CDR3 sequence is 12 residues long. Germline CDR1 MNHEY, CDR2 SVGAGI. The CDR3 DNA follows: TGTGCCAGCAGTAAACGGAACACTGAAGCTTTCTTT. This codes for CASSKRNTEAFF.

The chain joins TRBV12-3 or TRBV12-4 to TRBJ1-6, with D possibly matching TRBD1 (5 bases). Trimming left V 6 bases short and J 6 bases short, with 9 bases between. There are 13 residues in the CDR3. CDR3: CASRPTANSPLHF. As DNA, the CDR3 is TGTGCCAGCAGACCGACAGCTAATTCACCCCTCCACTTT.

The chain carries TRBV28 and TRBJ1-1; D call uncertain. The CDR3 loop spans 18 amino acids. From germline, CDR1 is MDHEN and CDR2 SYDVKM. Trimming shortened V by 3 bases and J by 1 base, and 21 bases separated the two germline ends. The CDR3 reads CASSFKLWSARKNTEAFF. In DNA form, the CDR3 reads TGTGCCAGCAGTTTTAAGTTGTGGTCAGCTCGGAAGAACACTGAAGCTTTCTTT.

In this sample, this clonotype turned up a few times. This rearrangement joins TRBV29-1 to TRBJ2-7; D ambiguous. Germline V gene data show CDR1 as SQVTM and CDR2 as ANQGSEA. Trimming took 3 bases from V and 2 from J, leaving 14 bases between them. This CDR3 has 14 amino acids. The CDR3 region is CSVDVAGVTYEQYF. CDR3 DNA: TGCAGCGTTGACGTAGCCGGAGTGACCTACGAGCAGTACTTC.

The chain has TRBV29-1 and TRBJ1-1; no clear D. The CDR3 is made up of 14 amino acids. V dropped 4 bases and J dropped 4 bases, with 16 bases sitting between them. CDR1 is SQVTM and CDR2 is ANQGSEA in the germline V gene. The CDR3 sequence is CSVANRYVVTEAFF. DNA of the CDR3: TGCAGCGTTGCTAATCGTTACGTGGTCACTGAAGCTTTCTTT.

The rearrangement joins TRBV7-6 to TRBJ2-7; perhaps TRBD2 as D (6 bases). The CDR3 spans 14 residues. From germline, CDR1 is SGHVS and CDR2 FNYEAQ. Trimming took off 1 base at V and 4 bases at J, with 11 bases between the two ends. The CDR3 region is CASSLGSGVYEQYF. The CDR3 bases are TGTGCCAGCAGCTTAGGTAGCGGAGTATACGAGCAGTACTTC.

This sequence joins TRBV4-1 and TRBJ2-6; D not resolved. The CDR3 runs 15 residues. The ends were cut back, 4 bases at V and 0 bases at J, with 7 bases in the middle. CDR1 is MGHRA, CDR2 YSYEKL, per germline. CDR3 amino acids: CASSPSASGANVLTF. The CDR3 bases are TGCGCCAGCAGCCCCAGTGCCTCTGGGGCCAACGTCCTGACTTTC.

The chain recombines TRBV7-7 with TRBJ2-7; the D gene could be TRBD1 or TRBD2 (5 bases each). Trimming left V 1 base short and J 3 bases short, with 10 bases between. Germline CDR1 SSHAT, CDR2 FNYEAQ (reference sequence). CDR3 length: 14 amino acids. The chain's CDR3 is CASSLGDGHYEQYF. The CDR3 DNA sequence: TGTGCCAGCAGCTTAGGGGACGGTCACTACGAGCAGTACTTC. Together with reference TRBV7-7 and TRBJ2-7, the CDR3 gives the full variable domain: GAGVSQSPRYKVTKRGQDVTLRCDPISSHATLYWYQQALGQGPEFLTYFNYEAQPDKSGLPSDRFSAERPEGSISTLTIQRTEQRDSAMYRCASSLGDGHYEQYFGPGTRLTVT.

The chain has TRBV12-3 or TRBV12-4 and TRBJ2-1, with TRBD1 matching over 7 bases. V was pared by 5 bases and J by 4 bases, with 8 bases of the junction left unmatched. This CDR3 spans 15 amino acids. The CDR3 region is CASSPRTGEYNEQFF. Written as DNA, the CDR3 is TGTGCCAGCAGTCCCCGGACAGGAGAATACAATGAGCAGTTCTTC.

This rearrangement joins TRBV7-9 to TRBJ2-5; D gene ambiguous. V was shortened by 6 bases and J by 3 bases, with 14 bases between the two germline ends. The germline gives CDR1 SEHNR, CDR2 FQNEAQ (reference sequence). This CDR3 is built from 14 residues. The chain's CDR3 is CASSLSPREETQYF. Written as DNA, the CDR3 is TGTGCCAGCAGTTTGTCCCCGAGAGAAGAGACCCAGTACTTC.

The V call is TRBV13, the J call TRBJ1-2; 7 bases match TRBD1. CDR1 and CDR2 (germline): PRHDT, FYEKMQ (reference sequence). CDR3 length: 12 residues. The V gene end was trimmed by 6 bases and the J gene end by 8 bases; junction bases not matched to a gene: 6. CDR3 region: CASSRGGRGYTF. For the CDR3, the DNA is TGTGCCAGCAGTCGAGGGGGCCGGGGCTACACCTTC.

This clonotype was recorded once. The chain combines TRBV30 with TRBJ1-1, with unresolved D. The ends were cut back, 8 bases at V and 2 bases at J, with 9 bases in the middle. The length of the CDR3 is 11 residues. Germline CDR1 and CDR2: GTSNPN and SVGIG (reference sequence). The CDR3 bases are TGTGCCGGCAGAACCAACACTGAAGCTTTCTTT. This encodes CAGRTNTEAFF. Full variable domain (remainder filled in from reference TRBV30 and TRBJ1-1): SQTIHQWPATLVQPVGSPLSLECTVEGTSNPNLYWYRQAAGRGLQLLFYSVGIGQISSEVPQNLSASRPQDRQFILSSKKLLLSDSGFYLCAGRTNTEAFFGQGTRLTVV.

The V gene is TRBV7-9, the J gene TRBJ2-1; 13 bases line up with TRBD2. From germline, CDR1 is SEHNR and CDR2 FQNEAQ (reference sequence). CDR3 size: 15 residues. Trimming cost V 5 bases and J 9 bases; bases outside gene matches: 7. CDR3 protein: CASSPPGLAGSEQFF. Here the CDR3 DNA reads TGTGCCAGCAGCCCCCCGGGACTAGCGGGAAGTGAGCAGTTCTTC. Drawing the rest from reference TRBV7-9 and TRBJ2-1, the complete variable domain is DTGVSQNPRHKITKRGQNVTFRCDPISEHNRLYWYRQTLGQGPEFLTYFQNEAQLEKSRLLSDRFSAERPKGSFSTLEIQRTEQGDSAMYLCASSPPGLAGSEQFFGPGTRLTVL.

This clonotype was seen a few times. V gene TRBV7-2 combines with J gene TRBJ2-5, with D tentatively TRBD1 (5 bases). Germline CDR1 and CDR2: SGHTA and FQGNSA. Trimming removed 1 base from V and 4 bases from J, with 13 bases in between. The CDR3 has 15 amino acids. The DNA for the CDR3 is TGTGCCAGCAGCTTAGATCAGGGCAGGGTAGAGACCCAGTACTTC. Amino acid sequence: CASSLDQGRVETQYF. The whole variable domain, remainder taken from reference TRBV7-2 and TRBJ2-5, is GAGVSQSPSNKVTEKGKDVELRCDPISGHTALYWYRQSLGQGLEFLIYFQGNSAPDKSGLPSDRFSAERTGGSVSTLTIQRTQQEDSAVYLCASSLDQGRVETQYFGPGTRLLVL.

The V and J genes are TRBV10-3 and TRBJ1-5, with a tentative D call TRBD1 (6 bases). The CDR3 spans 14 residues. V gave up 6 bases and J gave up 5 bases, with 14 bases separating them. Germline lookup yields CDR1 ENHRY and CDR2 SYGVKD. For the CDR3, the DNA is TGTGCCATCAGGCCCTCGGGGGGCGATCAGCCCCAGCATTTT. Translating gives CAIRPSGGDQPQHF.

This clonotype was observed a few times. The chain couples TRBV5-1 to TRBJ1-1; D gene unclear. The V and J ends lost 1 base and 5 bases respectively, with 12 bases between them. The CDR3 is 14 residues long. CDR1 is SGHRS and CDR2 is YFSETQ in the germline V gene. The CDR3 loop reads CASSLIGESTEAFF. Here the CDR3 DNA reads TGCGCCAGCAGCTTGATCGGGGAGTCGACTGAAGCTTTCTTT.